Described below is a single T cell receptor beta chain sequence and its context. Clones were sequenced by immunoSEQ multiplex PCR, and TCRdb holds only the in-frame ones, with some missing. This table has about 46,000 clones, around 93% appearing once. The entry originates in a study of T cell changes during pregnancy in multiple sclerosis. The CDR3 contains 16 residues. Trimming at V came to 6 bases and at J to 5 bases, leaving 8 bases not matched to a gene. The V gene's germline CDR1 is SNHLY and CDR2 FYNNEI. The genes are TRBV2 and TRBJ2-5; 14 bases match TRBD2. The receptor was isolated from a female donor with multiple sclerosis, enrolled in a pregnancy study. This specimen consisted of CD8+ T cells from peripheral blood mononuclear cells, obtained after pregnancy. CDR3 sequence (DNA): TGTGCCAGCAGGGGGACTAGCGGGAGAGATAGGGAGACCCAGTACTTC. Translating it yields CASRGTSGRDRETQYF.